What follows describes a single T cell receptor beta chain. The clone's antigen remains unknown. Base quality data are lacking; no much larger clone is found one base away. TCRbeta CDR3 regions were amplified from genomic DNA using the immunoSEQ Assay, a bias-controlled multiplex PCR. As for how the authors treated the data: Nucleated cell counts per sample were estimated from amplification of reference gene primers within the assay. Sequence reads were collapsed and filtered to measure the absolute abundance of every unique TCRbeta CDR3 rearrangement. For each sample, productive Simpson clonality was calculated by taking the square root of Simpson's diversity index across productive rearrangements. TCRdb retrieved this table from immuneACCESS and kept in-frame rearrangements only. Not all clones are present; in checked studies, unresolved V genes account for under half, and no reason is known for the remainder. Clone size and V and J calls were adopted from that table, with D and trimming inferred from the DNA. The table for this sample lists 100,000 to 150,000 clones; 84% of them were counted only once. The ten top clones hold 10% to 15% of the sample.

The source of the sample is a study of blood T cell repertoires in COVID-19 (dated by TCRdb to about 2020). Turning to the overall study: Samples covering the acute and convalescent phases of COVID-19 were provided by collaborators in the United States, Italy and Spain. Where available, HLA class I and class II types were obtained from metadata supplied by the sample provider rather than from assay-based typing. The samples were drawn from the first 160 participants of the ongoing ImmuneRACE study and from roughly 1,300 subjects provided by 6 global collaborators. The prospective study material was composed of cDNA or gDNA derived from T cells, B-cell-depleted T cells, or PBMCs. Deeply sampled blood TCRbeta repertoires from subjects exposed to, actively infected with, or recovered from COVID-19 were included in the dataset. Nearly every sample came with metadata listing a de-identified subject ID, COVID-19 status, age in years and sex. A freely available public database, intended as a resource for researchers studying the immune response to SARS-CoV-2, is where the repertoires were released.

Results and caveats for the whole study, not just this receptor: The quantity of clinical and demographic metadata differed by source and by participant and was supplied without curation.

Whole blood was collected in K2EDTA tubes by collaborating institutions according to the institutions' own protocols. For TCRbeta analysis, collaborator samples were shipped as frozen whole blood, as isolated PBMCs, or as DNA extracted from either sample type. The sequence was obtained from a woman aged 55-70 years with acute or convalescent COVID-19. Sample: peripheral blood.

In nucleotides, the sequence is TGTGCCAGCAGCGTTACAGGGGGCGGGGAGACCCAGTACTTC. Its protein is CASSVTGGGETQYF. This chain joins TRBV5-4 to TRBJ2-5; a stretch of 9 junction bases matches TRBD1. From a lookup of the germline V gene (reference sequence), CDR1 and CDR2 are SGHNT and YYREEE. V trim: 4 bases; J trim: 5 bases; unmatched bases: 6. The CDR3 covers 14 residues, taking in both the cysteine and the phenylalanine. Just the 42-base CDR3 DNA is kept, in frame starting at base 1.